This TCR beta chain was sequenced for a study of blood T cell repertoires in COVID-19. Study-level information: Acute and convalescent COVID-19 samples came from the United States, Italy and Spain. In each case, the material was cDNA or gDNA derived from T cells, B-cell-depleted T cells, or PBMCs.

Trimming at V came to 7 bases and at J to 8 bases, leaving 22 bases not matched to a gene. The CDR3 runs 17 residues. Germline-derived CDR1 and CDR2 are MDHEN and SYDVKM. Clones were read by immunoSEQ multiplex PCR, and TCRdb kept only the in-frame ones, dropping some. The sample shows about 110,000 clones, approximately 62% of them seen only once. The TCR comes from a man aged 80 or over with acute or convalescent COVID-19. Material: peripheral blood. The chain couples TRBV28 to TRBJ1-2; the match to TRBD1 covers 7 bases. In nucleotides, the CDR3 is TGTGCCAGCAATTCACCCGACCGGGACAGACGACGATGGGGCTACACCTTC. Protein sequence: CASNSPDRDRRRWGYTF.